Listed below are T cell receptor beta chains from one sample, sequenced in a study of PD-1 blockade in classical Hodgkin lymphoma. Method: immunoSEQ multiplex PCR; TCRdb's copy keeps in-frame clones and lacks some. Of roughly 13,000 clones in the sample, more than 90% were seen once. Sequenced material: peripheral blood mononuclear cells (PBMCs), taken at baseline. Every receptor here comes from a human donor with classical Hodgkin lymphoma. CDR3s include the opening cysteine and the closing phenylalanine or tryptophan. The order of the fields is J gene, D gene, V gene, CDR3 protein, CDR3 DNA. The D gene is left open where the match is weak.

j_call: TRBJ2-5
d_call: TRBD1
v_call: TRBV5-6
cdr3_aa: CASSSDRGLSQETQYF
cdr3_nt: TGTGCCAGCAGCTCGGACAGGGGGCTATCGCAAGAGACCCAGTACTTC

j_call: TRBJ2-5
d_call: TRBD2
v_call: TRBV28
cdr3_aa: CASSFGLAGVALETQYF
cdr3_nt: TGTGCCAGCAGTTTTGGTCTAGCGGGGGTTGCTTTGGAGACCCAGTACTTC

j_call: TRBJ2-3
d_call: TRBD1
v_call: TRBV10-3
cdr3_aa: CAISAGTASTDTQYF
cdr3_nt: TGTGCCATCAGTGCCGGGACAGCAAGCACAGATACGCAGTATTTT

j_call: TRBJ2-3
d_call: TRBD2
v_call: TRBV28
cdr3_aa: CASTLGLAGARGDTQYF
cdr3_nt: TGTGCCAGCACCCTGGGTCTAGCGGGGGCGCGGGGAGATACGCAGTATTTT

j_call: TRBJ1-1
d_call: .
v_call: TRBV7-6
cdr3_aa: CASSLAGDRNTEAFF
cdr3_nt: TGTGCCAGCAGCTTAGCCGGAGACAGGAACACTGAAGCTTTCTTT

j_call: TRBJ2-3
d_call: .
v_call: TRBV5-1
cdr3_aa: CASSTTGHSTDTQYF
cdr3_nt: TGCGCCAGCAGCACGACCGGACACTCCACAGATACGCAGTATTTT

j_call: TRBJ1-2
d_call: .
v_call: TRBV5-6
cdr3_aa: CASSLGTLANYGYTF
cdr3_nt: TGTGCCAGCAGCTTGGGGACGTTGGCTAACTATGGCTACACCTTC

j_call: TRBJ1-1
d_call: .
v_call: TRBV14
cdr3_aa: CASSEQGRVTEAFF
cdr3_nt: TGTGCCAGCAGCGAACAGGGAAGGGTTACTGAAGCTTTCTTT

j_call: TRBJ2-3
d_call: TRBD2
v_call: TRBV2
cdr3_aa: CASTPPASSWASGGRDTQYF
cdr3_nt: TGTGCCAGCACCCCCCCGGCGTCCTCGTGGGCTAGCGGGGGGAGAGATACGCAGTATTTT

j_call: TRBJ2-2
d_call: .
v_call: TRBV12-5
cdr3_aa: CASGLVLGPSGGELFF
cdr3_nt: TGTGCTAGTGGTTTGGTACTCGGACCGTCTGGCGGGGAGCTGTTTTTT

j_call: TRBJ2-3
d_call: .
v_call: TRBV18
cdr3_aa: CASSRGLDTQYF
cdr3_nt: TGTGCCAGCTCACGGGGACTGGATACGCAGTATTTT

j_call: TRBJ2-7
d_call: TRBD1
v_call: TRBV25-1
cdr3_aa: CASSELPGQFYEQYF
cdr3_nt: TGTGCCAGCAGTGAATTACCGGGACAGTTCTACGAGCAGTACTTC

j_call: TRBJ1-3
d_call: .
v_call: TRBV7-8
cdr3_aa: CASSLAWSQLSGNTIYF
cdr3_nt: TGTGCCAGCAGCTTAGCTTGGAGCCAGCTCTCTGGAAACACCATATATTTT

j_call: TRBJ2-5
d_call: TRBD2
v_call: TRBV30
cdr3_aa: CAWSETSGPQETQYF
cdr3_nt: TGTGCCTGGAGTGAGACTAGCGGGCCACAAGAGACCCAGTACTTC

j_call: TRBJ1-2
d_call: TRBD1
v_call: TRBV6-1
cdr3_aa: CASSGTGIYGYTF
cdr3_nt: TGTGCCAGCAGTGGGACAGGGATCTATGGCTACACCTTC

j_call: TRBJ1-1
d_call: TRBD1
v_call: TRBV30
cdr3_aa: CAWSHYRGKAEAFF
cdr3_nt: TGTGCCTGGAGCCATTACAGGGGAAAAGCTGAAGCTTTCTTT

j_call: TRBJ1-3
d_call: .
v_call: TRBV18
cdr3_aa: CASSPSRTPSGNTIYF
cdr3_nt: TGTGCCAGCTCACCGTCCAGAACCCCCTCTGGAAACACCATATATTTT

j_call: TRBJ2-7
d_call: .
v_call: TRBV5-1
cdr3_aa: CASSTGAYEQYF
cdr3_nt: TGCGCCAGCAGCACAGGAGCCTACGAGCAGTACTTC

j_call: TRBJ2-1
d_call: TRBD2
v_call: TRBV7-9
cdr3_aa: CASRILAYNEQFF
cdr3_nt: TGTGCCAGCAGGATACTAGCGTACAATGAGCAGTTCTTC

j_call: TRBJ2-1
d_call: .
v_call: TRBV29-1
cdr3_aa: CSVGAGSYNEQFF
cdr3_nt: TGCAGCGTTGGAGCGGGCTCCTACAATGAGCAGTTCTTC

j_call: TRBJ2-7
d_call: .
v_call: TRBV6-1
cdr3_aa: CASVGGYEQYF
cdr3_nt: TGTGCCAGCGTCGGGGGTTACGAGCAGTACTTC

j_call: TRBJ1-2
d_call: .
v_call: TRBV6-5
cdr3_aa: CASSPKADRYYGYTF
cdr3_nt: TGTGCCAGCAGCCCAAAGGCAGACAGATACTATGGCTACACCTTC

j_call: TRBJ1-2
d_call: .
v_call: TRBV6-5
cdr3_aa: CASSRTKGRYGYTF
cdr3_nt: TGTGCCAGCAGTCGAACTAAGGGGCGATATGGCTACACCTTC

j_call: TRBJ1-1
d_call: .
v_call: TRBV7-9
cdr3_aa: CASSPKGTNTEAFF
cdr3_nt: TGTGCCAGCAGCCCGAAAGGGACAAACACTGAAGCTTTCTTT

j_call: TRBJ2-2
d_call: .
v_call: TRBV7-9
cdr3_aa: CASSLSGGTGELFF
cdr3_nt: TGTGCCAGCAGCTTAAGCGGAGGAACCGGGGAGCTGTTTTTT